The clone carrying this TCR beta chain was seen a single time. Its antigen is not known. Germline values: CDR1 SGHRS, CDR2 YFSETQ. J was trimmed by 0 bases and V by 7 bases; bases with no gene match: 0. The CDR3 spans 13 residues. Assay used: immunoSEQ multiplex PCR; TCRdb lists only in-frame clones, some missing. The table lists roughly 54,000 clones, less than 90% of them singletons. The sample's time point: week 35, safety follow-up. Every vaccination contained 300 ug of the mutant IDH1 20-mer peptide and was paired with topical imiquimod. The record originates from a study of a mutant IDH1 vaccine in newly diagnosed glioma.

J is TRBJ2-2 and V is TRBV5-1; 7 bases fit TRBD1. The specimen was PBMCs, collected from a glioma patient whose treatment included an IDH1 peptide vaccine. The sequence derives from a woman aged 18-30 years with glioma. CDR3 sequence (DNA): TGCGCCAGCGGACAGGCGAACACCGGGGAGCTGTTTTTT. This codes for CASGQANTGELFF.